A selection of T cell receptor beta chains follows, all from one sample in a study of T cell repertoires in cytomegalovirus infection. Each CDR3 protein gets one entry after TCRdb re-called the reads with MiXCR. The sample shows around 740,000 distinct CDR3 sequences, roughly 36% of them seen only once. The material sequenced was PBMCs. Receptor source: a human donor in good health (CMV status not recorded). Some clones in this sample may be carry-over from other donors' samples. The CDR3 runs from the conserved cysteine through the conserved F or W. D genes are given only for firm matches. A clone size is listed for some rows: how often the clone was seen (once, few, many), or a class if it is expanded.

cdr3_aa,cdr3_nt,j_call,d_call,clone_size,v_call
CSGYSGTGGSEQYF,TGCAGTGGCTACTCGGGGACAGGGGGAAGCGAGCAGTACTTC,TRBJ2-7,TRBD1,few,TRBV20-1
CATSDFGIQPQHF,TGTGCCACCAGTGATTTCGGGATTCAGCCCCAGCATTTT,TRBJ1-5,.,.,TRBV24-1
CASIEGGRDSPLHF,TGTGCCAGTATCGAGGGGGGCAGGGATTCACCCCTCCACTTT,TRBJ1-6,.,.,TRBV28
CASSDSVGRKQFF,TGTGCCAGCAGTGACTCGGTAGGGCGGAAGCAGTTCTTC,TRBJ2-1,.,.,TRBV6-4
CASRNLRVTKNIQYF,TGTGCCAGCAGAAACCTCAGGGTGACCAAAAACATTCAGTACTTC,TRBJ2-4,.,.,TRBV12-3/TRBV12-4
CASTSGTSTNEKLFF,TGTGCCAGCACCTCGGGGACGTCAACTAATGAAAAACTGTTTTTT,TRBJ1-4,.,.,TRBV12-3/TRBV12-4
CASSPVPGDGYTF,TGTGCCAGCTCACCAGTACCAGGCGATGGCTACACCTTC,TRBJ1-2,.,few,TRBV18
CASSLGSGAEETQYF,TGTGCTAGCAGCTTAGGTAGCGGGGCGGAGGAGACCCAGTACTTC,TRBJ2-5,TRBD2,.,TRBV7-7
CASSPARTVETDTQYF,TGTGCCAGCTCACCGGCTAGGACAGTGGAAACAGATACGCAGTATTTT,TRBJ2-3,.,many,TRBV18
CASSLVGHSYEQYF,TGTGCCAGCAGCTTAGTAGGACACTCCTACGAGCAGTACTTC,TRBJ2-7,.,.,TRBV7-2
CSATPRDTLDVQYF,TGCAGCGCCACCCCGAGGGACACCCTCGACGTGCAGTACTTC,TRBJ2-7,.,few,TRBV29-1
CASSLVRITTGELFF,TGTGCCAGCAGCTTAGTACGGATAACCACCGGGGAGCTGTTTTTT,TRBJ2-2,.,many,TRBV7-2
CASSLALLAASSYEQYF,TGTGCCAGCAGCTTAGCGCTCCTAGCGGCTAGCTCCTACGAGCAGTACTTC,TRBJ2-7,TRBD2,few,TRBV7-9
CACSLTGRTEALF,TGTGCCTGCAGTTTAACGGGTCGGACTGAAGCTTTGTTT,TRBJ1-1,.,.,TRBV27
CASRMTGANSPLHF,TGTGCCAGCAGGATGACGGGTGCTAATTCACCCCTCCACTTT,TRBJ1-6,.,.,TRBV12-3/TRBV12-4
CASSFTTRSGLAGTDTQYF,TGTGCCAGCAGCTTCACTACCCGTTCGGGACTAGCGGGCACAGATACGCAGTATTTT,TRBJ2-3,TRBD2,few,TRBV7-3
CASSPGDRPYNEPFF,TGTGCCAGCAGCCCTGGGGACAGACCCTACAATGAGCCGTTCTTC,TRBJ2-1,TRBD1,.,TRBV7-9
CASSVQGRVGYTF,TGTGCCAGCAGTGTACAGGGAAGGGTAGGCTACACCTTC,TRBJ1-2,.,.,TRBV6-6
CASIWDRVYEQYF,TGTGCCAGCATCTGGGACAGGGTATACGAGCAGTACTTC,TRBJ2-7,TRBD1,few,TRBV2
CASSPIVVYTQYF,TGTGCCAGCAGTCCGATAGTGGTATATACGCAGTATTTT,TRBJ2-3,.,few,TRBV2
CAAPGGKNNEQFF,TGTGCCGCTCCAGGGGGCAAGAACAATGAGCAGTTCTTC,TRBJ2-1,TRBD1,.,TRBV28
CASSLYEWDRVQETQYF,TGTGCCAGCAGCTTATACGAGTGGGACAGGGTACAAGAGACCCAGTACTTC,TRBJ2-5,TRBD1,.,TRBV7-6
CASSSNRAIEAFF,TGTGCCAGCAGCTCCAACAGGGCGATCGAAGCTTTCTTT,TRBJ1-1,.,few,TRBV7-8
CASSLVQLTGGKINTEAFF,TGTGCCAGCAGCTTGGTCCAATTGACAGGAGGGAAGATTAACACTGAAGCTTTCTTT,TRBJ1-1,.,few,TRBV11-2
CSAGVDTQYF,TGCAGCGCGGGGGTGGATACGCAGTATTTT,TRBJ2-3,.,.,TRBV29-1
CASRSPLADEQFF,TGTGCCAGCAGGAGCCCCCTAGCAGATGAGCAGTTCTTC,TRBJ2-1,.,.,TRBV12-3/TRBV12-4
CASSYPSPTGLGANVLTF,TGTGCCAGCAGCTACCCCAGCCCGACAGGTCTGGGGGCCAACGTCCTGACTTTC,TRBJ2-6,.,few,TRBV28
CASSSRTSGRYLQETQYF,TGTGCCAGCAGTTCGCGGACTAGCGGGAGGTATCTCCAAGAGACCCAGTACTTC,TRBJ2-5,TRBD2,.,TRBV27
CASSRQPPYEQYF,TGTGCCAGCAGTCGACAGCCTCCCTACGAGCAGTACTTC,TRBJ2-7,.,few,TRBV6-5
CASSFLAGPRNEQFF,TGTGCCAGCAGTTTCCTAGCGGGACCTCGGAATGAGCAGTTCTTC,TRBJ2-1,TRBD2,.,TRBV12-3/TRBV12-4
CASRGFVDTEAFF,TGTGCCAGCAGGGGGTTCGTCGACACTGAAGCTTTCTTT,TRBJ1-1,.,.,TRBV25-1
CASSPRQGITISGANVLTF,TGTGCCAGCAGCCCTCGACAGGGGATTACAATCTCTGGGGCCAACGTCCTGACTTTC,TRBJ2-6,TRBD1,few,TRBV5-4
CASFPQAKNIQYF,TGTGCCAGCTTCCCCCAGGCCAAAAACATTCAGTACTTC,TRBJ2-4,.,.,TRBV7-4
CASSQTSAPSTDTQYF,TGCGCCAGCAGCCAAACATCAGCGCCGAGCACAGATACGCAGTATTTT,TRBJ2-3,.,few,TRBV4-1
CASSFLLSGDTEAFF,TGTGCCAGCAGCTTTTTACTGTCAGGGGACACTGAAGCTTTCTTT,TRBJ1-1,.,.,TRBV7-6
CASSTGDLSFYNVQFF,TGTGCCAGTAGCACAGGGGATTTAAGCTTTTACAATGTGCAGTTCTTC,TRBJ2-1,TRBD1,.,TRBV19
CASSLFGPSEAFF,TGTGCCAGCAGCTTATTCGGGCCTAGCGAAGCTTTCTTT,TRBJ1-1,.,few,TRBV11-1
CASSGGQPGPGELFF,TGTGCCAGCAGCGGGGGACAGCCGGGACCCGGGGAGCTGTTTTTT,TRBJ2-2,TRBD1,few,TRBV5-6
CASSPPVYEQYF,TGTGCCAGCAGCCCCCCTGTCTACGAGCAGTACTTC,TRBJ2-7,.,many,TRBV7-2
CASTNAGGLAGGPDTGELFF,TGTGCCAGCACCAATGCGGGGGGGCTAGCGGGAGGGCCTGACACCGGGGAGCTGTTTTTT,TRBJ2-2,TRBD2,many,TRBV28
CASSYGETTNSPLHF,TGTGCCAGCAGTTACGGGGAGACCACGAATTCACCCCTCCACTTT,TRBJ1-6,.,.,TRBV6-6
CASSYQTGDTQYF,TGTGCCAGTAGTTACCAGACAGGGGATACGCAGTATTTT,TRBJ2-3,TRBD1,.,TRBV19
CASRSGGYSSSTDTQYF,TGTGCCAGCAGATCAGGGGGCTATAGTTCTAGCACAGATACGCAGTATTTT,TRBJ2-3,TRBD1,many,TRBV7-2
CASSLYPTDGYTF,TGTGCCAGCAGCTTATACCCGACAGACGGCTACACCTTC,TRBJ1-2,.,few,TRBV7-9
CASSFMTGEGNTEAFF,TGCGCCAGCAGCTTCATGACAGGGGAGGGGAACACTGAAGCTTTCTTT,TRBJ1-1,TRBD1,.,TRBV5-1
CASSLDGLPISSYEQYF,TGCGCCAGCAGCTTGGACGGCTTACCTATAAGCTCCTACGAGCAGTACTTC,TRBJ2-7,.,.,TRBV5-1
CASNPVGDTNYGYTF,TGCGCCAGCAACCCGGTAGGGGATACAAACTATGGCTACACCTTC,TRBJ1-2,.,.,TRBV4-1
CSSGSGTYEQYF,TGCAGCAGCGGGAGCGGGACTTACGAGCAGTACTTC,TRBJ2-7,TRBD2,once,TRBV20-1
CASRRLRGGGTLDEQYF,TGTGCCAGCAGGCGACTAAGAGGCGGGGGAACTCTAGACGAGCAGTACTTC,TRBJ2-7,TRBD2,.,TRBV2
CASSQLTGGSTGELFF,TGTGCCAGCAGCCAGCTTACGGGGGGTAGCACCGGGGAGCTGTTTTTT,TRBJ2-2,TRBD2,.,TRBV14
CASSELPYNEQFF,TGTGCCAGCAGTGAACTACCTTACAATGAGCAGTTCTTC,TRBJ2-1,.,few,TRBV6-1
CASTLGQRNGYTF,TGTGCCAGCACCTTAGGGCAGAGAAATGGCTACACCTTC,TRBJ1-2,.,.,TRBV11-2